One and the same sample provided the 15 T cell receptor beta chains below, sequenced in a study of T cell responses to AZD1222 COVID-19 vaccine. Clones were read by immunoSEQ multiplex PCR, and TCRdb kept only the in-frame ones, dropping some. The table includes about 200,000 clones, approximately 94% detected once. Sequencing used peripheral blood, obtained 28 days after the second dose of the MenACWY control vaccine. All receptors derive from an adult who received the MenACWY meningococcal vaccine as a control.

The chain carries TRBV5-1 and TRBJ1-1, with D tentatively TRBD1 (6 bases). The V gene's germline CDR1 is SGHRS and CDR2 YFSETQ. The CDR3 contains 14 residues. V lost 3 bases to trimming and J lost 1 base, with 10 bases between them. For the CDR3, the DNA is TGCGCCAGCAGCTCCGTCAGGGGGAACACTGAAGCTTTCTTT. Amino acids: CASSSVRGNTEAFF. Full variable domain (missing parts from reference TRBV5-1 and TRBJ1-1): KAGVTQTPRYLIKTRGQQVTLSCSPISGHRSVSWYQQTPGQGLQFLFEYFSETQRNKGNFPGRFSGRQFSNSRSEMNVSTLELGDSALYLCASSSVRGNTEAFFGQGTRLTVV.

The rearrangement links TRBV9 to TRBJ2-7; TRBD1 matches 7 bases. This CDR3 region has 14 residues. Germline V gives CDR1 SGDLS, CDR2 YYNGEE. V was pared by 4 bases and J by 4 bases, with 8 bases of the junction left unmatched. The CDR3 region has the DNA TGTGCCAGCAGCACTCAGGGGGTAACGTACGAGCAGTACTTC. Its translation is CASSTQGVTYEQYF.

The rearrangement uses TRBV19 and TRBJ1-3; unclear D gene. The CDR3 length is 15 residues. CDR1 is LNHDA and CDR2 is SQIVND in the germline V gene (reference sequence). The ends were cut back, 6 bases at V and 0 bases at J, with 12 bases in the middle. The CDR3 DNA reads TGTGCCAGTAGGGAACTACAGTACTCTGGAAACACCATATATTTT. Translated: CASRELQYSGNTIYF.

The rearrangement joins TRBV19 to TRBJ2-3; D is perhaps TRBD1 or TRBD2 (6 bases each). V dropped 4 bases and J dropped 3 bases, with 14 bases sitting between them. The germline V gene encodes CDR1 LNHDA and CDR2 SQIVND (reference sequence). This CDR3 has 15 residues. In DNA, the CDR3 is TGTGCCAGTAGTACCGACAGGAGGGAGACAGATACGCAGTATTTT. Its protein product is CASSTDRRETDTQYF. The full variable domain, completed using reference TRBV19 and TRBJ2-3, is DGGITQSPKYLFRKEGQNVTLSCEQNLNHDAMYWYRQDPGQGLRLIYYSQIVNDFQKGDIAEGYSVSREKKESFPLTVTSAQKNPTAFYLCASSTDRRETDTQYFGPGTRLTVL.

The chain employs TRBV25-1 and TRBJ2-3; 7 nucleotides agree with TRBD2. The V segment lost 6 bases and the J segment 0 bases; nucleotides outside the gene matches: 9. Germline CDR1 and CDR2: MGHDK and SYGVNS. CDR3 length: 16 residues. In DNA form, the CDR3 reads TGTGCCAGCAGCCCAGCGGGGAGGGGTAGCACAGATACGCAGTATTTT. This codes for CASSPAGRGSTDTQYF.

This rearrangement joins TRBV7-9 to TRBJ2-5; D perhaps matches TRBD2 (5 bases). The germline V gene encodes CDR1 SEHNR and CDR2 FQNEAQ (reference sequence). Trimming took off 5 bases at V and 1 base at J, with 17 bases between the two ends. The CDR3 loop spans 16 amino acids. The chain's CDR3 is CASSDQREGRQETQYF. CDR3 DNA sequence: TGTGCCAGCAGCGACCAGCGAGAGGGCCGCCAAGAGACCCAGTACTTC.

The chain is built from TRBV7-8 and TRBJ1-1, with D unclear. The germline CDR1 and CDR2 sequences are SGHVS and FQNEAQ. The CDR3 is made up of 14 amino acids. Between the trimmed V and J ends, which lost 1 base and 0 bases, there was a span of 6 bases. The CDR3 region is CASSLDGMNTEAFF. The DNA of the CDR3 is TGTGCCAGCAGCTTAGACGGCATGAACACTGAAGCTTTCTTT.

The J gene is TRBJ2-1, the V gene TRBV9, with D hard to call. The CDR3 runs to 13 residues. Trimming removed 3 bases from V and 0 bases from J, with 4 bases in between. CDR1 is SGDLS, CDR2 YYNGEE, per germline. The CDR3 DNA follows: TGTGCCAGCAGCGGGCCCTCCTACAATGAGCAGTTCTTC. Its protein is CASSGPSYNEQFF.

DNA of the CDR3: TGTGCCAGCAGCTTAGCGCAACAGCTGAACACTGAAGCTTTCTTT. This sequence encodes CASSLAQQLNTEAFF. The chain has TRBV7-8 and TRBJ1-1; D remains unclear. In germline, CDR1 is SGHVS, CDR2 FQNEAQ. The CDR3 sequence is 15 residues long. V was trimmed by 0 bases and J by 0 bases, leaving 8 bases between them.

The genes are TRBV7-9 and TRBJ2-1; TRBD1 matches 7 bases. The CDR3 totals 14 residues. Germline V gene lookup returns CDR1 SEHNR and CDR2 FQNEAQ (reference sequence). Unmatched junction bases numbered 0, after V lost 4 bases and J lost 0 bases. The CDR3 region is CASSSGGSYNEQFF. CDR3 coding DNA: TGTGCCAGCAGCTCAGGGGGCTCCTACAATGAGCAGTTCTTC. Variable domain in full (rest from reference TRBV7-9 and TRBJ2-1): DTGVSQNPRHKITKRGQNVTFRCDPISEHNRLYWYRQTLGQGPEFLTYFQNEAQLEKSRLLSDRFSAERPKGSFSTLEIQRTEQGDSAMYLCASSSGGSYNEQFFGPGTRLTVL.

V gene TRBV7-8 combines with J gene TRBJ2-5; D is uncertain. The length of the CDR3 is 12 residues. Germline lookup yields CDR1 SGHVS and CDR2 FQNEAQ. The germline V and J ends were trimmed by 11 bases and 5 bases, with 15 bases remaining between them. In nucleotides, the CDR3 is TGTGCCGCGGCATGGGGTACTGAGACCCAGTACTTC. It is translated as CAAAWGTETQYF.

This clone was seen more than once but under ten times. This CDR3 is CASSRGTDSGNTIYF. The DNA for the CDR3 is TGTGCCAGCAGCCGCGGGACGGACTCTGGAAACACCATATATTTT. This chain joins TRBV4-2 and TRBJ1-3, with a tentative D call TRBD1 (5 bases). Germline values: CDR1 LGHNA, CDR2 YNFKEQ. Trimming removed 4 bases at V and 0 bases at J, with 10 bases between. The CDR3 is 15 amino acids.

The chain joins TRBV27 to TRBJ1-1; TRBD1 matches at 8 bases. V shed 4 bases, J shed 4 bases, and the junction held 11 bases outside the gene matches. The CDR3 consists of 16 residues. CDR1 and CDR2 from the germline V gene are MNHEY and SMNVEV (reference sequence). In DNA form, the CDR3 reads TGTGCCAGCAGTTACCCTCGACAGGGGTTTGGCACTGAAGCTTTCTTT. Its translation is CASSYPRQGFGTEAFF.

The chain joins TRBV7-2 to TRBJ2-5; 9 bases map to TRBD1. The CDR3 contains 15 residues. With V trimmed by 1 base and J by 5 bases, 5 bases remained unmatched. Germline V gene sequence: CDR1 SGHTA, CDR2 FQGNSA. The CDR3 DNA is TGTGCCAGCAGCTTAGAAGGACAGGGGTCGGAGACCCAGTACTTC. Protein: CASSLEGQGSETQYF. Together with reference TRBV7-2 and TRBJ2-5, the CDR3 gives the full variable domain: GAGVSQSPSNKVTEKGKDVELRCDPISGHTALYWYRQSLGQGLEFLIYFQGNSAPDKSGLPSDRFSAERTGGSVSTLTIQRTQQEDSAVYLCASSLEGQGSETQYFGPGTRLLVL.

V and J are TRBV6-6 and TRBJ2-7; D is possibly TRBD1 (5 bases). This CDR3 has 12 residues. Germline V gene data show CDR1 as MNHNY and CDR2 as SVGAGI (reference sequence). V was pared by 2 bases and J by 3 bases, with 5 bases between. CDR3 in amino acids: CASSYQGYEQYF. As DNA, the CDR3 is TGTGCCAGCAGTTACCAGGGCTACGAGCAGTACTTC.